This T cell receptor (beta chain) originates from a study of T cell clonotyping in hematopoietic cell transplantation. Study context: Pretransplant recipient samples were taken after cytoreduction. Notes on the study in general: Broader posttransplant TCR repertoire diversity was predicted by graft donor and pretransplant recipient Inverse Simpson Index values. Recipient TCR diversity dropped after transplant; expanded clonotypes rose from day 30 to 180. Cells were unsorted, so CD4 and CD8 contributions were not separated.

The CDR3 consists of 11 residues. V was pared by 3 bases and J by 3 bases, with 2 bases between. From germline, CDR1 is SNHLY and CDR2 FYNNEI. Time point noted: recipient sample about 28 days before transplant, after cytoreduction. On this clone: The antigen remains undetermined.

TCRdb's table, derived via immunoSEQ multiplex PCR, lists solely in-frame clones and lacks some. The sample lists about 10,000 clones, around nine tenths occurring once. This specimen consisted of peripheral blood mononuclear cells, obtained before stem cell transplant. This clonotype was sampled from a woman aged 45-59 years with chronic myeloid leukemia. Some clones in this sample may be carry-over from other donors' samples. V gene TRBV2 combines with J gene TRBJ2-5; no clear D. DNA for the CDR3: TGTGCCAGCAGTGATGAAGAGACCCAGTACTTC. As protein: CASSDEETQYF.